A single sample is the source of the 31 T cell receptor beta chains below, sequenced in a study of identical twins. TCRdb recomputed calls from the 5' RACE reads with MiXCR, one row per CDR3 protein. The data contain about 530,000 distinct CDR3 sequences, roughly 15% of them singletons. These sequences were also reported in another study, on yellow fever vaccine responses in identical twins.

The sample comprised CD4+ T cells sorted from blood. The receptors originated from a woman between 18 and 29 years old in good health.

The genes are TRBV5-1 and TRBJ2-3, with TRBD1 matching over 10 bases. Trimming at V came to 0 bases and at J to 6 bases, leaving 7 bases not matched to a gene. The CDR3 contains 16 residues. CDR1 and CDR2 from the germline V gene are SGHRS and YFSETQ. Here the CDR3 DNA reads TGCGCCAGCAGCTTGGATGGGACAGGGGCCCGGGATACGCAGTATTTT. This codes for CASSLDGTGARDTQYF.

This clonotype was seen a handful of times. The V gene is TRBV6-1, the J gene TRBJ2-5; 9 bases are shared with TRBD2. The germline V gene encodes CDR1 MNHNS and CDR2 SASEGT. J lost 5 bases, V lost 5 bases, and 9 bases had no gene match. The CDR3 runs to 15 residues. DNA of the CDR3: TGTGCCAGCAGTCGAATTAGCGGGAGTGGGGAGACCCAGTACTTC. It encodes CASSRISGSGETQYF.

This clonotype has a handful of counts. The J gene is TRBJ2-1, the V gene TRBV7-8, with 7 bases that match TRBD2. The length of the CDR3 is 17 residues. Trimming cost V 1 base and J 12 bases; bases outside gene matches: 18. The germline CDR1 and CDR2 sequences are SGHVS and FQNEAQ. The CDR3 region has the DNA TGTGCCAGCAGCTTAGGGCAAGGGCGGGAGCAGGAGAAAGTGCAGTTCTTC. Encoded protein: CASSLGQGREQEKVQFF. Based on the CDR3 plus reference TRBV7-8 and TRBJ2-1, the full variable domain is GAGVSQSPRYKVAKRGQDVALRCDPISGHVSLFWYQQALGQGPEFLTYFQNEAQLDKSGLPSDRFFAERPEGSVSTLKIQRTQQEDSAVYLCASSLGQGREQEKVQFFGPGTRLTVL.

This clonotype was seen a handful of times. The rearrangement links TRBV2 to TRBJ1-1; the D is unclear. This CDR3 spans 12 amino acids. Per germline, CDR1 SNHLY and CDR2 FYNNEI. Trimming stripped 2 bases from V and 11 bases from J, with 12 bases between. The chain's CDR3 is CASSEIRATAFF. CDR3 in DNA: TGTGCCAGCAGTGAAATAAGGGCCACGGCTTTCTTT.

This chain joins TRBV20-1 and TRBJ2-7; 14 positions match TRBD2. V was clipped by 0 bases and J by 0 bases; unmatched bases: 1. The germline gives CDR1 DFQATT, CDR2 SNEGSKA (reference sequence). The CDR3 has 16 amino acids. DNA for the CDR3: TGCAGTGCTAGAGACGGGACTAGCGGGAGCTCCTACGAGCAGTACTTC. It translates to CSARDGTSGSSYEQYF.

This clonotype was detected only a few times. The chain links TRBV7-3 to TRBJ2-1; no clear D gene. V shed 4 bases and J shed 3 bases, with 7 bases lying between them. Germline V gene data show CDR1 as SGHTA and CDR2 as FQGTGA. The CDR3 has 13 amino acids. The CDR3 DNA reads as TGTGCCAGCAGCTCGCCAAACTACAATGAGCAGTTCTTC. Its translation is CASSSPNYNEQFF.

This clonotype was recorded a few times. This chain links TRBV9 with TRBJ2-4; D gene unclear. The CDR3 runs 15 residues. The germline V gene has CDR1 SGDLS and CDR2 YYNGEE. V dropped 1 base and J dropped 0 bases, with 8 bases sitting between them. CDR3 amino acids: CASSVHEQAKNIQYF. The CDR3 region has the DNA TGTGCCAGCAGCGTACACGAACAAGCCAAAAACATTCAGTACTTC.

CDR3 sequence reads: CSVPTSSSYNEQFF. CDR3 bases: TGCAGCGTTCCAACTAGTAGCTCCTACAATGAGCAGTTCTTC. The genes are TRBV29-1 and TRBJ2-1, with D maybe TRBD2 (5 bases). The V gene's germline CDR1 is SQVTM and CDR2 ANQGSEA. The CDR3 contains 14 residues. Trimming stripped 5 bases from V and 0 bases from J, with 11 bases between.

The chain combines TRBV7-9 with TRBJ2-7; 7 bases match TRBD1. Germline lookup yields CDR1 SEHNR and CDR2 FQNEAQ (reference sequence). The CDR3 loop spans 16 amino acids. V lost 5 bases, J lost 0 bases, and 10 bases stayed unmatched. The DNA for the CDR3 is TGTGCCAGCAGCCGGACCACAGGGGCAAGCTCCTACGAGCAGTACTTC. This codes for CASSRTTGASSYEQYF.

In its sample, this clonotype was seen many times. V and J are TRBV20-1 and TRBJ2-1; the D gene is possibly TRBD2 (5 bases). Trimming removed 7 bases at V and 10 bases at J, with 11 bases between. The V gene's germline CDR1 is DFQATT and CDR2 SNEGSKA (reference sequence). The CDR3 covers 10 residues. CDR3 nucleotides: TGCAGTGTAAGGCGGGTAGAGCAGTTCTTC. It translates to CSVRRVEQFF.

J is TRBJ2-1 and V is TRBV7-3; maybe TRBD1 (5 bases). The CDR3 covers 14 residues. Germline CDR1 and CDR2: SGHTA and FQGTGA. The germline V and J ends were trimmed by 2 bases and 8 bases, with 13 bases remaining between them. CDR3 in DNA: TGTGCCAGCAGCTTATTCGGTCAGGGCTATGAGCAGTTCTTC. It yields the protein CASSLFGQGYEQFF.

The CDR3: CASSFWLAGVAPHNEQFF. The CDR3, as DNA: TGTGCCAGCAGTTTCTGGCTAGCGGGAGTTGCGCCCCACAATGAGCAGTTCTTC. The rearrangement links TRBV12-3 or TRBV12-4 to TRBJ2-1, with 10 bases identical to TRBD2. There are 18 residues in the CDR3. Unmatched junction bases numbered 13, after V lost 3 bases and J lost 5 bases.

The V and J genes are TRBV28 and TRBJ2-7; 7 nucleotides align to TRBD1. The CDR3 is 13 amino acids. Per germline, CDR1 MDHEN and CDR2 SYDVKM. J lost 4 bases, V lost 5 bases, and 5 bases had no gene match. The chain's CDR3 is CASSPGTEYEQYF. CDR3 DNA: TGTGCCAGCAGTCCCGGGACAGAGTACGAGCAGTACTTC.

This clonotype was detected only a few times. CDR3 DNA sequence: TGTGCCAGCAGTTTGGGGCAGGGGCTAATCAATCAGCCCCAGCATTTT. This gives the protein CASSLGQGLINQPQHF. The V gene is TRBV12-3 or TRBV12-4, the J gene TRBJ1-5; weak D call: TRBD1 (6 bases). Between the trimmed V and J ends, which lost 3 bases and 3 bases, there was a span of 15 bases. The CDR3 totals 16 residues.

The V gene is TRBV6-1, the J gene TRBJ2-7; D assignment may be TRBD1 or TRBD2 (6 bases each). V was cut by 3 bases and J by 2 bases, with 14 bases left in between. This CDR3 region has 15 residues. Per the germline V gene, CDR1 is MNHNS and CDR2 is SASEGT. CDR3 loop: CASSEGGVPPYEQYV. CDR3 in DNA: TGTGCCAGCAGTGAGGGGGGCGTCCCCCCCTACGAGCAGTACGTC.

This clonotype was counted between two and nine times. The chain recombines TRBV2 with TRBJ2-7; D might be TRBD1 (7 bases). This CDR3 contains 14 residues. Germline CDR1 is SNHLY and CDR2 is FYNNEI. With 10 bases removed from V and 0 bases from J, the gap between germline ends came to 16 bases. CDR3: CATRGTVTSYEQYF. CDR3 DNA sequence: TGTGCCACTCGCGGGACAGTCACCTCCTACGAGCAGTACTTC.

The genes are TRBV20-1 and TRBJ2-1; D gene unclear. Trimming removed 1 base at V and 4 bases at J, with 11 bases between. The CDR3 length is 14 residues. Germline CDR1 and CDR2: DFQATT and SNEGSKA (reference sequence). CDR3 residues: CSARAGGQYNEQFF. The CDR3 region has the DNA TGCAGTGCTAGAGCGGGTGGGCAGTACAATGAGCAGTTCTTC.

CDR3 DNA sequence: TGTGCCAGCCGTCGGGGGATTCTCTCCTACGAGCAGTACTTC. Amino acid sequence: CASRRGILSYEQYF. The chain joins TRBV6-1 to TRBJ2-7, with D possibly TRBD2 on 6 matching bases. Germline V gene lookup returns CDR1 MNHNS and CDR2 SASEGT. Trimming took 8 bases from V and 0 from J, leaving 14 bases between them. The CDR3 is 14 residues long.

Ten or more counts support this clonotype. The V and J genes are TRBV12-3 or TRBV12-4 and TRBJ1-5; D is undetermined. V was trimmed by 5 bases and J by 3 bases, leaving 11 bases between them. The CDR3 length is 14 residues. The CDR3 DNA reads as TGTGCCAGCAGTCTTCAGGTATACAATCAGCCCCAGCATTTT. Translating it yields CASSLQVYNQPQHF.

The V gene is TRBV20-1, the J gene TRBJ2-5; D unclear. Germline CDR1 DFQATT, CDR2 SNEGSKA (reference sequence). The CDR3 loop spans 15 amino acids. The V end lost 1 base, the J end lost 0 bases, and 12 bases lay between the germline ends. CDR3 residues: CSARVNTQYQETQYF. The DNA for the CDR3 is TGCAGTGCTAGAGTAAATACCCAGTACCAAGAGACCCAGTACTTC.

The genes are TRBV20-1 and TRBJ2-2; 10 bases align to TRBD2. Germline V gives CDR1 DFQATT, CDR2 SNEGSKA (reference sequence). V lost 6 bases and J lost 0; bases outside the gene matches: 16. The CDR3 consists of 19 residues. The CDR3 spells CSASTSGRPTVANTGELFF. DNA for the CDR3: TGCAGTGCCTCGACTAGCGGGCGCCCTACTGTTGCGAACACCGGGGAGCTGTTTTTT.

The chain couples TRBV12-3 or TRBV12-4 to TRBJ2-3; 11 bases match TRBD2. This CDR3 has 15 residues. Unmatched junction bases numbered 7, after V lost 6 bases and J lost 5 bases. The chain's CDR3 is CASSRGLAEGDTQYF. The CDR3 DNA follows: TGTGCCAGCAGCCGGGGACTAGCGGAGGGAGATACGCAGTATTTT.

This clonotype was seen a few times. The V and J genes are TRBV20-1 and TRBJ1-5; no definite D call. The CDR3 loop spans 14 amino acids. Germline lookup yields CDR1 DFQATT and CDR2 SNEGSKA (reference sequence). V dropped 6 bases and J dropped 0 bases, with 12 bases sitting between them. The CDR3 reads CSADPVGSNQPQHF. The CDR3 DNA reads TGCAGTGCAGACCCAGTGGGTAGCAATCAGCCCCAGCATTTT.

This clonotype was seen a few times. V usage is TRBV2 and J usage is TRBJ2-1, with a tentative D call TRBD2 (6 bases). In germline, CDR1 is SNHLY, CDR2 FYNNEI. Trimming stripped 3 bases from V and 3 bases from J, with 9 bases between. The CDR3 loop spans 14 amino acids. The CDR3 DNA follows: TGTGCCAGCAGTGAGGCGGGGAACTACAATGAGCAGTTCTTC. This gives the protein CASSEAGNYNEQFF.

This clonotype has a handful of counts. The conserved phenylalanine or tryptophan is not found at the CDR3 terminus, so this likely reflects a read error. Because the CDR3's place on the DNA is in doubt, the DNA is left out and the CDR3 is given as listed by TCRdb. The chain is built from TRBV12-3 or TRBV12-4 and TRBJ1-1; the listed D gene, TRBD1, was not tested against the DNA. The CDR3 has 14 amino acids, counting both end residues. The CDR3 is CASSSGQRTPLVDV.

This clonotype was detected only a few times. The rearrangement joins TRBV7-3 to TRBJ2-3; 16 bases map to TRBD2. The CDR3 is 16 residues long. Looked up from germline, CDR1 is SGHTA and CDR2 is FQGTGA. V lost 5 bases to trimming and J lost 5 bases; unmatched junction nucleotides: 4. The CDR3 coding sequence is TGTGCCAGCAGCAAAGGGACTAGCGGGGGGGGAGATACGCAGTATTTT. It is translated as CASSKGTSGGGDTQYF.

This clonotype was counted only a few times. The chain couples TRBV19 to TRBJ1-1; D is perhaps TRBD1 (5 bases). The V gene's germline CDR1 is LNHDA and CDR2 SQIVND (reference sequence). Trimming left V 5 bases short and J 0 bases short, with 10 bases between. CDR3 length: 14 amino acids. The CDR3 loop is CASSAQGVNTEAFF. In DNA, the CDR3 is TGTGCCAGTAGTGCCCAGGGTGTGAACACTGAAGCTTTCTTT.

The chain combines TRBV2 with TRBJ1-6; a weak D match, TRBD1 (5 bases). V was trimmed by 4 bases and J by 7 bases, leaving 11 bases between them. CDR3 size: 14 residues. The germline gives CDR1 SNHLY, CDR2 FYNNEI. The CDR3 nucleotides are TGTGCCAGCAGTGTCATCGCAGGGAATTCACCCCTCCACTTT. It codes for CASSVIAGNSPLHF.

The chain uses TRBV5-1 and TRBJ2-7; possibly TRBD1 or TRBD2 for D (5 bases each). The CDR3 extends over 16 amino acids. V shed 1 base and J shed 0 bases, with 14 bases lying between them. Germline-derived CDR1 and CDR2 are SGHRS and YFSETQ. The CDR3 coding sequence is TGCGCCAGCAGCTTGCAAGGGGAGCACAGCTCCTACGAGCAGTACTTC. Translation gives CASSLQGEHSSYEQYF.

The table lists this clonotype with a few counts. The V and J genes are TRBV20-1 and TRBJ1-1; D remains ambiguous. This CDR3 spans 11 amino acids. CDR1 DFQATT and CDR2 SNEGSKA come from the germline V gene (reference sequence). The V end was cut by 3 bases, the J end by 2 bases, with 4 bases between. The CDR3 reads CSASVNTEAFF. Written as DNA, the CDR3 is TGCAGTGCTAGTGTTAACACTGAAGCTTTCTTT.

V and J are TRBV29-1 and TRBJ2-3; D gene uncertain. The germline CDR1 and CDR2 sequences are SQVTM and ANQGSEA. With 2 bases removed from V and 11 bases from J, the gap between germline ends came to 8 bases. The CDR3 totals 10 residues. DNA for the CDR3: TGCAGCGTTGAACACACTCGGCAGTATTTT. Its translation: CSVEHTRQYF.